A single sample is the source of the 13 T cell receptor beta chains below, sequenced in a study of identical twins. TCRdb re-called the 5' RACE reads with MiXCR, one entry per CDR3 protein. The profile covers about 200,000 distinct CDR3 sequences, with 5.5% to 7.5% appearing a single time and roughly 14% taken by the ten largest. The sample also formed part of further work on T cells expressing NK-cell markers.

Sequenced material: CD8+ T cells sorted from blood. These receptors all come from a woman aged 18-29 years in good health.

The V and J genes are TRBV6-2 or TRBV6-3 and TRBJ2-5; D possibly corresponds to TRBD2 (7 bases). The V and J ends lost 2 bases and 3 bases respectively, with 19 bases between them. The germline V gene encodes CDR1 MNHEY and CDR2 SVGEGT. This CDR3 is 17 amino acids long. In DNA form, the CDR3 reads TGTGCCAGCAGTTACGACAAACGGGGGGCACATGAAGAGACCCAGTACTTC. It specifies CASSYDKRGAHEETQYF.

This clonotype showed up many times. The V call is TRBV12-5, the J call TRBJ1-1; D is ambiguous. CDR3 length equals 11 residues. Trimming left V 7 bases short and J 3 bases short, with 6 bases between. Germline assignment: CDR1 LGHNT and CDR2 FRNRAP. The CDR3 sequence: CASESYTEAFF. CDR3 nucleotide sequence: TGTGCTAGTGAGTCTTACACTGAAGCTTTCTTT.

The CDR3 region has the DNA TGTGCCAGCAGCGTAGAACTAGCGTCTAGAAACGGGCAGTTCTTC. Translation: CASSVELASRNGQFF. J is TRBJ2-1 and V is TRBV9, with TRBD2 matching 7 bases. The CDR3 spans 15 residues. V shed 0 bases and J 12 bases; nucleotides not matched to a gene: 12. Germline lookup yields CDR1 SGDLS and CDR2 YYNGEE.

The V gene is TRBV12-3 or TRBV12-4, the J gene TRBJ2-1, with D tentatively TRBD2 (5 bases). The length of the CDR3 is 12 residues. V lost 6 bases to trimming and J lost 9 bases, with 12 bases between them. The CDR3 here is CASSLTIGEQFF. The CDR3 bases are TGTGCCAGCAGCCTGACTATCGGTGAGCAGTTCTTC.

This clonotype was observed a handful of times. This chain uses TRBV27 with TRBJ2-7; D could derive from TRBD1 or TRBD2 (5 bases each). The CDR3 is 16 amino acids. The ends were cut back, 5 bases at V and 4 bases at J, with 21 bases in the middle. Germline assignment: CDR1 MNHEY and CDR2 SMNVEV (reference sequence). CDR3 sequence reads: CASSTSGRVFWYEQYF. DNA for the CDR3: TGTGCCAGCAGTACAAGCGGCAGGGTATTTTGGTACGAGCAGTACTTC.

This clonotype was seen a handful of times. The chain uses TRBV9 and TRBJ1-2; D perhaps matches TRBD1 (6 bases). Trimming removed 3 bases from V and 3 bases from J, with 9 bases in between. Germline V gives CDR1 SGDLS, CDR2 YYNGEE. The CDR3 totals 13 residues. The CDR3 coding sequence is TGTGCCAGCAGCGCCAGGACAGACTATGGCTACACCTTC. This gives the protein CASSARTDYGYTF.

This rearrangement joins TRBV4-1 to TRBJ2-7; 7 bases agree with TRBD1. The CDR3 loop spans 15 amino acids. The ends lost 1 base at V and 4 bases at J; junction bases unmatched: 7. Germline V gives CDR1 MGHRA, CDR2 YSYEKL. CDR3 in amino acids: CASSQATGRMYEQYF. CDR3 coding DNA: TGCGCCAGCAGCCAAGCGACAGGGAGAATGTACGAGCAGTACTTC.

The chain couples TRBV20-1 to TRBJ2-7; D unclear. This CDR3 spans 13 amino acids. Trimming shortened V by 1 base and J by 3 bases, and 10 bases separated the two germline ends. Germline V CDR1 and CDR2: DFQATT, SNEGSKA (reference sequence). This CDR3 reads CSARGNELYEQYF. Written as DNA, the CDR3 is TGCAGTGCTAGAGGGAATGAGCTCTACGAGCAGTACTTC.

CDR3 DNA sequence: TGTGCCAGCAGCGTAGAGACAGGTTACGAGCAGTACTTC. It specifies CASSVETGYEQYF. The rearrangement joins TRBV9 to TRBJ2-7; possible D gene TRBD1, 6 bases. The CDR3 has 13 amino acids. The V gene's germline CDR1 is SGDLS and CDR2 YYNGEE. Trimming cost V 0 bases and J 4 bases, with 8 bases left between them.

This clonotype was recorded at least ten times. This sequence joins TRBV30 and TRBJ2-2; TRBD2 is a possible D gene (6 bases). CDR3 size: 14 residues. Trimming removed 2 bases at V and 3 bases at J, with 10 bases between. In germline, CDR1 is GTSNPN, CDR2 SVGIG (reference sequence). The CDR3 protein is CAWSSGVYTGELFF. The CDR3 bases are TGTGCCTGGAGTTCGGGAGTTTACACCGGGGAGCTGTTTTTT.

There are many counts of this clonotype. V usage is TRBV7-8 and J usage is TRBJ2-7; 8 bases are shared with TRBD1. Germline V gene sequence: CDR1 SGHVS, CDR2 FQNEAQ. The CDR3 spans 14 residues. V dropped 5 bases and J dropped 2; count of bases not matched to a gene: 5. The CDR3, as DNA: TGTGCCAGCAGCCCGGACAGGGCCCCCTACGAGCAGTACTTC. It translates to CASSPDRAPYEQYF.

In this sample, this clonotype turned up many times. The chain couples TRBV7-9 to TRBJ2-1, with a possible D match to TRBD2 (5 bases). Germline V lookup: CDR1 SEHNR, CDR2 FQNEAQ (reference sequence). V lost 4 bases and J 7 bases, leaving 11 bases between the germline ends. The CDR3 extends over 13 amino acids. The CDR3 bases are TGTGCCAGCAGCTCTATGACTACGAATGAGCAGTTCTTC. The encoded protein is CASSSMTTNEQFF. Looking up the rest from reference TRBV7-9 and TRBJ2-1 gives the full variable domain: DTGVSQNPRHKITKRGQNVTFRCDPISEHNRLYWYRQTLGQGPEFLTYFQNEAQLEKSRLLSDRFSAERPKGSFSTLEIQRTEQGDSAMYLCASSSMTTNEQFFGPGTRLTVL.

The CDR3 sequence is CASSPRTGDTEAFF. The CDR3 DNA follows: TGTGCCAGCAGCCCAAGGACAGGGGACACTGAAGCTTTCTTT. The J gene is TRBJ1-1, the V gene TRBV7-9; 9 nucleotides align to TRBD1. Germline V lookup: CDR1 SEHNR, CDR2 FQNEAQ (reference sequence). The length of the CDR3 is 14 residues. V shed 5 bases, J shed 3 bases, and the junction held 4 bases outside the gene matches.